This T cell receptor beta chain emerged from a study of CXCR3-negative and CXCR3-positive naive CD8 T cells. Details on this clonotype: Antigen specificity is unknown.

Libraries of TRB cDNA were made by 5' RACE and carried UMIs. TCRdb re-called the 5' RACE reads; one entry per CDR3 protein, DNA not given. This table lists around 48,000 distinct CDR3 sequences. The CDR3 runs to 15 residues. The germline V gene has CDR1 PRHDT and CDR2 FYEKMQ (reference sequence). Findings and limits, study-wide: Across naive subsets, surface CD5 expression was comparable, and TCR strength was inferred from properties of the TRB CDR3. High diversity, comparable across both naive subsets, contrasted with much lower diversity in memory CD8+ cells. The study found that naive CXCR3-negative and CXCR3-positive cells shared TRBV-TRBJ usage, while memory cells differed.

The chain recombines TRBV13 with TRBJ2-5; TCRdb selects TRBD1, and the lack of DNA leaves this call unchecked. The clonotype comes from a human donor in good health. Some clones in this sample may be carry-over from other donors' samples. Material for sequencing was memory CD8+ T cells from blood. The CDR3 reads CASSPQGVWQETQYF.